Presented here are 14 T cell receptor beta chains from one specimen sequenced in a study of blood T cells in healthy people across ages (dated by TCRdb to 2014 to 2015). Libraries were prepared through 5' RACE. The instrument was an Illumina HiSeq 2500. A second PCR of 7 to 11 cycles was performed with a sample-barcoded 5' primer and a J-beta primer mix. The public sequencing data were trimmed at Q25 with fastp and processed into clonotypes with MiXCR by TCRdb, which kept only in-frame beta chains. Rows with one shared CDR3 protein collapse into an entry with the most common genes and DNA. This sample has some 1.4 million distinct CDR3 sequences in its table, and approximately 42% of those were observed once. 7% to 9.5% of the sample is held by the ten biggest clonotypes. The sequenced material came from blood. These receptors came from a young woman in good health.

The rearrangement joins TRBV21-1 to TRBJ1-2; the DNA was not compared with TRBD1, the D call given in the table. TRBV21-1 is given as a pseudogene. This CDR3 contains 16 residues. The CDR3, as DNA: TGTGCCAGCAGCAAACCCCTACACAGGGGCCTACGAGGCTACACCTTC. This codes for CASSKPLHRGLRGYTF.

The V call is TRBV29-1, the J call TRBJ2-2; TRBD2 matches 8 bases. The germline gives CDR1 SQVTM, CDR2 ANQGSEA. The length of the CDR3 is 15 residues. Unmatched junction bases numbered 11, after V lost 4 bases and J lost 7 bases. CDR3: CSVVTSGIFGGELFF. CDR3 nucleotides: TGCAGCGTTGTCACTAGCGGTATCTTCGGCGGGGAGCTGTTTTTT.

This clonotype turned up a few times. This chain links TRBV3-1 with TRBJ2-3; D possibly matches TRBD1 or TRBD2 (5 bases each). This CDR3 region has 16 residues. The germline V gene has CDR1 LGHDT and CDR2 YNNKEL (reference sequence). V gave up 3 bases and J gave up 0 bases, with 13 bases separating them. This chain's CDR3 is CASSHPGPSSTDTQYF. CDR3 bases: TGTGCCAGCAGCCATCCGGGACCTTCTAGCACAGATACGCAGTATTTT.

Notes on this clonotype: The germline gene is not matched at one end of the junction; a read error may be the cause. The chain carries TRBV4-1 and TRBJ2-5, with a tentative D call TRBD1 (6 bases). CDR3 length equals 14 residues. Germline loops: CDR1 MGHRA, CDR2 YSYEKL. CDR3 amino acids: CASSYRDNQETRYF. The CDR3 DNA reads TGCGCCAGCAGCTACCGGGACAACCAAGAGACCCGGTACTTC.

The chain joins TRBV7-2 to TRBJ2-1; TRBD2 agrees at 7 bases. This CDR3 contains 16 residues. Germline-derived CDR1 and CDR2 are SGHTA and FQGNSA. With 5 bases clipped from V and 0 bases from J, the junction kept 7 bases outside the gene matches. This CDR3 is CASSPQGGSSYNEQFF. CDR3 bases: TGTGCCAGCAGCCCGCAGGGCGGGAGCTCCTACAATGAGCAGTTCTTC.

In this sample, this clonotype turned up a few times. The chain carries TRBV24-1 and TRBJ2-3, with 8 positions matching TRBD1. V gave up 5 bases and J gave up 5 bases; unmatched junction bases: 2. Germline CDR1 and CDR2: KGHDR and SFDVKD. CDR3 size: 13 residues. CDR3 in DNA: TGTGCCACCAGTGTGACAGGGGTAGATACGCAGTATTTT. Translated: CATSVTGVDTQYF.

Of note for this clonotype: At one end, the junction sequence differs from germline, possibly due to a read error. The chain is built from TRBV28 and TRBJ2-7; tentative D call: TRBD1 (6 bases). The length of the CDR3 is 12 residues. The germline CDR1 and CDR2 sequences are MDHEN and SYDVKM. The CDR3 loop reads CAGRRDTYEQYF. The DNA for the CDR3 is TGTGCCGGCAGAAGGGACACCTACGAGCAGTACTTC. The full variable domain, completed using reference TRBV28 and TRBJ2-7, is DVKVTQSSRYLVKRTGEKVFLECVQDMDHENMFWYRQDPGLGLRLIYFSYDVKMKEKGDIPEGYSVSREKKERFSLILESASTNQTSMYLCAGRRDTYEQYFGPGTRLTVT.

This clonotype was detected only a few times. J is TRBJ2-1 and V is TRBV4-1; TRBD2 matches at 9 bases. Trimming cost V 0 bases and J 2 bases; bases outside gene matches: 14. This CDR3 comprises 20 residues. CDR1 and CDR2 from the germline V gene are MGHRA and YSYEKL. Written as DNA, the CDR3 is TGCGCCAGCAGCCAAGATCGGCTAGCGGGACGACCGGGAACCTACAATGAGCAGTTCTTC. It specifies CASSQDRLAGRPGTYNEQFF.

The sample holds a few counts of this clonotype. The chain has TRBV6-2 or TRBV6-3 and TRBJ2-1; either TRBD1 or TRBD2 may fit D (5 bases each). Germline V gene sequence: CDR1 MNHEY, CDR2 SVGEGT. The V gene lost 4 bases and the J gene lost 3 bases, with 13 bases spanning the gap. The CDR3 length is 15 residues. Written as DNA, the CDR3 is TGTGCCAGCAGTTGGGGCTACCGGGGCTACAATGAGCAGTTCTTC. It specifies CASSWGYRGYNEQFF.

The chain employs TRBV24-1 and TRBJ1-2; 8 nucleotides agree with TRBD1. The CDR3 runs to 14 residues. The germline V gene encodes CDR1 KGHDR and CDR2 SFDVKD. Unmatched junction bases numbered 3, after V lost 3 bases and J lost 4 bases. This CDR3 reads CATSDGDRPYGYTF. The DNA of the CDR3 is TGTGCCACCAGTGATGGGGACAGGCCCTATGGCTACACCTTC.

The gene calls are TRBV3-1 and TRBJ2-1; possibly TRBD2 for D (6 bases). The CDR3 contains 24 residues. From germline, CDR1 is LGHDT and CDR2 YNNKEL (reference sequence). V lost 5 bases and J lost 7, with 45 bases in between. The CDR3 here is CASSDFSRGFKSERGWPYWNEQFF. In DNA, the CDR3 is TGTGCCAGCAGCGATTTTTCCCGGGGATTTAAATCGGAACGGGGGTGGCCATATTGGAATGAGCAGTTCTTC.

The V and J genes are TRBV9 and TRBJ2-1, with TRBD2 matching over 7 bases. With V trimmed by 7 bases and J by 9 bases, 10 bases remained unmatched. Germline lookup yields CDR1 SGDLS and CDR2 YYNGEE. This CDR3 contains 13 residues. CDR3 in DNA: TGTGCCAGCCGGGTCGGGCGGGGGACTGAGCAGTTCTTC. This gives the protein CASRVGRGTEQFF.

Concerning this clonotype: One end of the junction does not line up with germline, which may come from a read error. The rearrangement joins TRBV29-1 to TRBJ1-2; possible D gene TRBD1, 5 bases. Germline CDR1 reads SQVTM; CDR2 reads ANQGSEA. The length of the CDR3 is 15 residues. CDR3 DNA sequence: TGCAGCGTCGAAGATCTGAGAGGGGATAACTATGGCTACACCTTC. This gives the protein CSVEDLRGDNYGYTF. The full variable domain, its missing parts supplied by reference TRBV29-1 and TRBJ1-2, is SAVISQKPSRDICQRGTSLTIQCQVDSQVTMMFWYRQQPGQSLTLIATANQGSEATYESGFVIDKFPISRPNLTFSTLTVSNMSPEDSSIYLCSVEDLRGDNYGYTFGSGTRLTVV.

The rearrangement joins TRBV25-1 to TRBJ1-1; TRBD1 is a possible D gene (6 bases). Trimming stripped 2 bases from V and 1 base from J, with 11 bases between. Germline V gene lookup returns CDR1 MGHDK and CDR2 SYGVNS. There are 15 residues in the CDR3. The CDR3 loop reads CASSEQGLGNTEAFF. Written as DNA, the CDR3 is TGTGCCAGCAGTGAACAGGGGTTGGGGAACACTGAAGCTTTCTTT.